Each of the 31 T cell receptor beta chains below was sequenced from the same sample in a study of CD8 T cells in ankylosing spondylitis. TCRdb used MiXCR to reprocess the 5' RACE reads, holding one entry per CDR3 protein. Found here are 200,000 to 250,000 distinct CDR3 sequences, just under 7.5% of them singletons; the top ten hold around 14%. Their cognate antigens are unknown. Study results and limitations: Apparently characteristic of ankylosing spondylitis blood was a TCR beta motif (under ten highly homologous variants).

The material sequenced was blood, either unsorted or a sorted T cell fraction (not recorded which). All receptors come from a male donor with ankylosing spondylitis.

The chain couples TRBV28 to TRBJ2-7, with TRBD1 identical over 9 bases. This CDR3 is 16 amino acids long. Per germline, CDR1 MDHEN and CDR2 SYDVKM. The junction had 8 bases not matched to a gene; V was cut back by 5 bases and J by 0 bases. CDR3 region: CASSMGGQGLSYEQYF. CDR3 DNA sequence: TGTGCCAGCAGTATGGGGGGACAGGGTCTCTCCTACGAGCAGTACTTC.

This clonotype was recorded many times. The chain carries TRBV28 and TRBJ2-1, with no clear D. The V gene lost 3 bases and the J gene lost 7 bases, with 10 bases spanning the gap. The CDR3 length is 13 residues. From germline, CDR1 is MDHEN and CDR2 SYDVKM. CDR3 loop: CASSFTAANEQFF. The CDR3 DNA reads as TGTGCCAGCAGTTTTACTGCCGCGAATGAGCAGTTCTTC.

This clonotype has only a few counts. The chain couples TRBV4-2 to TRBJ1-2; no definite D call. Germline CDR1 is LGHNA and CDR2 is YNFKEQ. V lost 1 base and J 0 bases, leaving 12 bases between the germline ends. CDR3 length: 16 amino acids. The CDR3 reads CASSQVVSAANYGYTF. CDR3 nucleotide sequence: TGTGCCAGCAGCCAAGTGGTGTCAGCAGCTAACTATGGCTACACCTTC.

The sample holds a few counts of this clonotype. The chain carries TRBV10-3 and TRBJ1-6; weak D call: TRBD1 (5 bases). The V end was cut by 4 bases, the J end by 0 bases, with 7 bases between. The CDR3 consists of 15 residues. From germline, CDR1 is ENHRY and CDR2 SYGVKD. CDR3 in DNA: TGTGCCATCAGTGGGGGGGACTCCTATAATTCACCCCTCCACTTT. Amino acid sequence: CAISGGDSYNSPLHF.

Only one count was recorded for this clonotype. This chain joins TRBV19 and TRBJ2-1; D is unclear. CDR3 length equals 15 residues. V was pared by 10 bases and J by 1 base, with 17 bases between. Germline V gene lookup returns CDR1 LNHDA and CDR2 SQIVND (reference sequence). CDR3 sequence (DNA): TGTGCCACCCATGGCGGAGAGAGTTCCTACAATGAGCAGTTCTTC. Protein sequence: CATHGGESSYNEQFF.

This clonotype was counted many times. The rearrangement links TRBV4-3 to TRBJ2-7; D gene uncertain. Germline CDR1 LGHNA, CDR2 YSLEER. CDR3 length: 15 amino acids. V lost 0 bases and J lost 2, with 11 bases in between. CDR3 bases: TGCGCCAGCAGCCAAGATAGCTCAGGAACCTACGAGCAGTACTTC. Encoded protein: CASSQDSSGTYEQYF.

This clonotype came up many times. The rearrangement uses TRBV7-9 and TRBJ2-3; 9 nucleotides agree with TRBD1. CDR1 SEHNR and CDR2 FQNEAQ come from the germline V gene (reference sequence). The CDR3 spans 15 residues. V gave up 7 bases and J gave up 6 bases; unmatched junction bases: 11. CDR3 region: CASIDRTGDGDTQYF. CDR3 coding DNA: TGTGCCAGCATCGACAGGACAGGGGACGGGGATACGCAGTATTTT.

This clonotype was recorded at least ten times. This chain uses TRBV6-1 with TRBJ2-2; 11 bases fit TRBD2. Looked up from germline, CDR1 is MNHNS and CDR2 is SASEGT. J gave up 4 bases and V 6 bases, and 7 bases lay outside the gene matches. The CDR3 covers 16 residues. The CDR3 DNA reads as TGTGCCAGCAGCCCGATTAGCGGGAGGGTCACCGGGGAGCTGTTTTTT. Amino acid sequence: CASSPISGRVTGELFF.

This clonotype appeared many times. The rearrangement joins TRBV4-2 to TRBJ1-1, with D unresolved. Germline lookup yields CDR1 LGHNA and CDR2 YNFKEQ. This CDR3 spans 14 amino acids. V lost 4 bases to trimming and J lost 8 bases, with 17 bases between them. The CDR3 reads CASSPLTLPGEAFF. In DNA, the CDR3 is TGTGCCAGCAGCCCACTGACACTACCCGGCGAAGCTTTCTTT.

The sample holds many counts of this clonotype. V is TRBV3-1 and J is TRBJ2-7; D remains ambiguous. Between the trimmed V and J ends, which lost 2 bases and 6 bases, there was a span of 17 bases. The CDR3 is 15 residues long. In germline, CDR1 is LGHDT, CDR2 YNNKEL (reference sequence). The CDR3 nucleotides read TGTGCCAGCAGCCAACCCCTGGATGGGGAACTCGAGCAGTACTTC. Its translation is CASSQPLDGELEQYF.

This clonotype occurred a few times. CDR3 sequence (DNA): TGTGCCAGCAGCTTGGTTCAGGGGGCAGAGACCCAGTACTTC. Protein sequence: CASSLVQGAETQYF. The chain joins TRBV5-6 to TRBJ2-5; TRBD1 aligns across 8 bases. The CDR3 consists of 14 residues. V was pared by 0 bases and J by 4 bases, with 2 bases of the junction left unmatched. CDR1 and CDR2 (germline): SGHDT, YYEEEE.

The chain combines TRBV13 with TRBJ2-2, with 9 positions matching TRBD2. Per germline, CDR1 PRHDT and CDR2 FYEKMQ (reference sequence). The CDR3 extends over 15 amino acids. Trimming removed 10 bases from V and 6 bases from J; junction bases left unmatched: 12. CDR3 DNA sequence: TGTGCCATTCAATCCGGGACTAGCAATGCCGGGGAGCTGTTTTTT. The encoded protein is CAIQSGTSNAGELFF.

A few counts support this clonotype. The CDR3 is CSARVETSLYEQFF. The CDR3, as DNA: TGCAGTGCTAGAGTAGAGACTAGTTTATATGAGCAGTTCTTC. J is TRBJ2-1 and V is TRBV20-1, with a possible D match to TRBD2 (6 bases). CDR1 and CDR2 from the germline V gene are DFQATT and SNEGSKA (reference sequence). V shed 1 base and J shed 8 bases, with 15 bases lying between them. CDR3 length: 14 residues.

The chain has TRBV11-2 and TRBJ2-3; D not certain. Germline assignment: CDR1 SGHAT and CDR2 FQNNGV. Between the trimmed V and J ends, which lost 1 base and 6 bases, there was a span of 14 bases. The CDR3 spans 15 residues. The CDR3 DNA is TGTGCCAGCAGCTTAGCCCCCCGCTCCCCTGATACGCAGTATTTT. It encodes CASSLAPRSPDTQYF.

This clonotype was counted many times. The chain has TRBV27 and TRBJ1-4; no definite D call. V lost 1 base and J 8 bases, leaving 20 bases between the germline ends. This CDR3 is built from 17 residues. The germline CDR1 and CDR2 sequences are MNHEY and SMNVEV (reference sequence). The CDR3 protein is CASSLLTGTARLEKLFF. The CDR3 DNA is TGTGCCAGCAGTTTATTGACCGGAACAGCCCGTCTGGAAAAACTGTTTTTT.

This clonotype was recorded at least ten times. The chain uses TRBV4-3 and TRBJ1-1; D remains unclear. Germline V gene data show CDR1 as LGHNA and CDR2 as YSLEER. The germline V and J ends were trimmed by 1 base and 1 base, with 10 bases remaining between them. The CDR3 totals 15 residues. Here the CDR3 reads CASSQVLGPNTEAFF. CDR3 bases: TGCGCCAGCAGCCAAGTTCTCGGGCCGAACACTGAAGCTTTCTTT.

This clonotype showed up many times. The chain joins TRBV10-3 to TRBJ2-3; no definite D call. The CDR3 spans 14 residues. CDR1 is ENHRY and CDR2 is SYGVKD in the germline V gene. Trimming stripped 7 bases from V and 2 bases from J, with 13 bases between. The CDR3 sequence is CAIKVEGYTDTQYF. CDR3 in DNA: TGTGCCATCAAGGTGGAAGGCTACACAGATACGCAGTATTTT.

The table lists this clonotype with many counts. The J gene is TRBJ2-7, the V gene TRBV27; D possibly matches TRBD1 or TRBD2 (5 bases each). V gave up 3 bases and J gave up 2 bases, with 11 bases separating them. CDR1 and CDR2 from the germline V gene are MNHEY and SMNVEV (reference sequence). The CDR3 runs 14 residues. CDR3 residues: CASSFRDGTYEQYF. Written as DNA, the CDR3 is TGTGCCAGCAGTTTCCGGGACGGAACCTACGAGCAGTACTTC.

This clonotype was recorded many times. The rearrangement uses TRBV5-1 and TRBJ1-1; 7 bases map to TRBD1. The germline V gene has CDR1 SGHRS and CDR2 YFSETQ. The CDR3 is made up of 16 amino acids. V was clipped by 2 bases and J by 0 bases; unmatched bases: 7. This CDR3 reads CASSFDREDLNTEAFF. The CDR3 DNA reads TGCGCCAGCAGCTTTGACAGGGAAGACTTGAACACTGAAGCTTTCTTT.

This clonotype was seen many times. The rearrangement joins TRBV7-9 to TRBJ2-7; D ambiguous. The CDR3 length is 13 residues. Germline CDR1 and CDR2: SEHNR and FQNEAQ (reference sequence). The V and J ends lost 1 base and 7 bases respectively, with 11 bases between them. The CDR3 loop reads CASSLGVPAEQYF. CDR3 DNA sequence: TGTGCCAGCAGCTTAGGGGTGCCCGCGGAGCAGTACTTC.

This clonotype was seen a handful of times. The rearrangement links TRBV5-6 to TRBJ2-6; D not certain. Per the germline V gene, CDR1 is SGHDT and CDR2 is YYEEEE. This CDR3 has 18 residues. Deletions cut 4 bases from V and 0 bases from J, with 17 bases between. CDR3 sequence: CASSDRWTALSGANVLTF. The DNA of the CDR3 is TGTGCCAGCAGCGACCGTTGGACCGCTCTCTCTGGGGCCAACGTCCTGACTTTC.

This clonotype was observed many times. CDR3: CASSSWDRSSYNEQFF. In DNA, the CDR3 is TGTGCCAGCAGCTCCTGGGACAGGAGCTCCTACAATGAGCAGTTCTTC. The chain is built from TRBV7-2 and TRBJ2-1; TRBD1 agrees at 8 bases. Germline CDR1 is SGHTA and CDR2 is FQGNSA. The J segment lost 0 bases and the V segment lost 4 bases, leaving 5 bases of the junction unmatched. This CDR3 has 16 residues.

This clonotype was recorded a few times. The V and J genes are TRBV5-6 and TRBJ2-2; 7 bases align to TRBD2. The CDR3 sequence is 14 residues long. In germline, CDR1 is SGHDT, CDR2 YYEEEE. Trimming at V came to 0 bases and at J to 10 bases, leaving 6 bases not matched to a gene. The CDR3 DNA is TGTGCCAGCAGCTTGGTGGGGGGGATCGAGGAGCTGTTTTTT. This translates into CASSLVGGIEELFF.

This clonotype showed up many times. The genes are TRBV4-2 and TRBJ2-7; D perhaps matches TRBD2 (6 bases). Germline assignment: CDR1 LGHNA and CDR2 YNFKEQ. The V and J ends lost 5 bases and 2 bases respectively, with 10 bases between them. CDR3 length: 13 amino acids. The CDR3 loop reads CASSGGWTYEQYF. The DNA for the CDR3 is TGTGCCAGCAGCGGGGGGTGGACCTACGAGCAGTACTTC.

This clonotype has ten or more counts. CDR3 sequence reads: CAISRGENTEAFF. Written as DNA, the CDR3 is TGTGCCATCAGTCGAGGGGAGAACACTGAAGCTTTCTTT. V and J are TRBV10-3 and TRBJ1-1; TRBD1 might be the D (5 bases). Looked up from germline, CDR1 is ENHRY and CDR2 is SYGVKD. Trimming took 5 bases from V and 1 from J, leaving 8 bases between them. The CDR3 spans 13 residues.

Details on this clonotype: Being one base from a much bigger clone, this may be a read error. The chain has TRBV9 and TRBJ2-1; D not certain. Trimming left V 1 base short and J 6 bases short, with 8 bases between. The germline V gene has CDR1 SGDLS and CDR2 YYNGEE. The CDR3 sequence is 13 residues long. CDR3 protein: CASSVYGPNEQFF. The CDR3 DNA sequence: TGTGCCAGCAGCGTATATGGGCCCAATGAGCAGTTCTTC.

This clonotype was detected ten times or more. This chain uses TRBV10-3 with TRBJ2-7, with D perhaps given as TRBD1 or TRBD2 (6 bases each). Germline CDR1 and CDR2: ENHRY and SYGVKD. This CDR3 has 14 amino acids. Trimming removed 3 bases at V and 1 base at J, with 10 bases between. The CDR3 loop is CAISDRGRSYEQYF. Here the CDR3 DNA reads TGTGCCATCAGTGACCGGGGGCGATCCTACGAGCAGTACTTC.

This clonotype showed up many times. V and J are TRBV6-5 and TRBJ2-5; 8 nucleotides agree with TRBD1. The V segment lost 3 bases and the J segment 3 bases; nucleotides outside the gene matches: 6. The length of the CDR3 is 15 residues. The germline CDR1 and CDR2 sequences are MNHEY and SVGAGI. CDR3 in DNA: TGTGCCAGCAGTTATACAGGGGGAACGGAAGAGACCCAGTACTTC. It yields the protein CASSYTGGTEETQYF.

Comment on this clonotype: Being one base from a much bigger clone, this may be a read error. This chain uses TRBV4-1 with TRBJ2-2, with TRBD1 as a possible D gene (6 bases). V was clipped by 4 bases and J by 5 bases, with 14 bases between them. Germline-derived CDR1 and CDR2 are MGHRA and YSYEKL. This CDR3 is built from 15 residues. CDR3 DNA sequence: TGCGCCAGCAGCCGCTCGATCAGGGGAACCGGGGAGCTGTTTTTT. Its protein product is CASSRSIRGTGELFF.

This clonotype was recorded many times. The chain has TRBV12-3 or TRBV12-4 and TRBJ1-1; D perhaps matches TRBD1 (6 bases). Trimming left V 3 bases short and J 3 bases short, with 11 bases between. This CDR3 spans 14 amino acids. As DNA, the CDR3 is TGTGCCAGCAGTTTGAGGGGGGGGTACACTGAAGCTTTCTTT. It specifies CASSLRGGYTEAFF.

At least ten counts were recorded for this clonotype. The chain employs TRBV4-1 and TRBJ2-2; TRBD1 is a possible D gene (6 bases). The CDR3 covers 16 residues. V was cut by 1 base and J by 2 bases, with 11 bases left in between. Germline V gene data show CDR1 as MGHRA and CDR2 as YSYEKL. CDR3 in amino acids: CASSQARGINTGELFF. CDR3 bases: TGCGCCAGCAGCCAAGCCAGGGGAATAAACACCGGGGAGCTGTTTTTT.